The 9 T cell receptor beta chains in this list originate from one sample, sequenced in a study of T cell responses to AZD1222 COVID-19 vaccine. Here immunoSEQ multiplex PCR was the method, and the copy in TCRdb shows in-frame clones only, minus some. Seen here are roughly 120,000 clones, approximately 85% observed once, and the top ten hold around 19%. The source material was peripheral blood, sampled on day 0 of MenACWY control vaccination. All receptors come from an adult in good health.

The rearrangement uses TRBV12-3 or TRBV12-4 and TRBJ1-1; D uncertain. The CDR3 sequence is 13 residues long. The germline V and J ends were trimmed by 4 bases and 1 base, with 7 bases remaining between them. CDR3: CASSSPENTEAFF. DNA for the CDR3: TGTGCCAGCAGTTCCCCGGAGAACACTGAAGCTTTCTTT.

This clone was detected only a few times. The chain combines TRBV30 with TRBJ1-6, with D possibly being TRBD1 (6 bases). The CDR3 consists of 14 residues. Deletions cut 1 base from V and 9 bases from J, with 13 bases between. CDR1 GTSNPN and CDR2 SVGIG come from the germline V gene (reference sequence). Here the CDR3 reads CAWSEGGASSPLHF. CDR3 in DNA: TGTGCCTGGAGTGAAGGGGGGGCTAGTTCACCCCTCCACTTT.

This clone came up once. The chain joins TRBV2 to TRBJ2-3; 9 positions agree with TRBD2. The ends lost 6 bases at V and 1 base at J; junction bases unmatched: 8. The CDR3 covers 16 residues. Germline V gene sequence: CDR1 SNHLY, CDR2 FYNNEI. The CDR3 reads CASRARAGGGTDTQYF. Written as DNA, the CDR3 is TGTGCCAGCAGGGCCCGAGCGGGAGGTGGCACAGATACGCAGTATTTT.

The genes are TRBV10-1 and TRBJ1-4; D is unresolved. The V gene lost 6 bases and the J gene lost 7 bases, with 9 bases spanning the gap. Germline assignment: CDR1 WNHNN and CDR2 SYGVQD (reference sequence). CDR3 length: 12 residues. DNA of the CDR3: TGCGCCAGCAGCCCTGGCGGTGAAAAACTGTTTTTT. Translated, it gives CASSPGGEKLFF.

This clone was detected only a few times. The chain combines TRBV19 with TRBJ1-1; 9 bases fit TRBD1. The V segment lost 4 bases and the J segment 6 bases; nucleotides outside the gene matches: 9. Per germline, CDR1 LNHDA and CDR2 SQIVND (reference sequence). The CDR3 runs 15 residues. The CDR3, as DNA: TGTGCCAGTAGTACCCGACAGGGGGGTGACCCTGAAGCTTTCTTT. Its protein is CASSTRQGGDPEAFF. The full variable domain, with the rest looked up from reference TRBV19 and TRBJ1-1, is DGGITQSPKYLFRKEGQNVTLSCEQNLNHDAMYWYRQDPGQGLRLIYYSQIVNDFQKGDIAEGYSVSREKKESFPLTVTSAQKNPTAFYLCASSTRQGGDPEAFFGQGTRLTVV.

The chain recombines TRBV27 with TRBJ2-4; the D gene is possibly TRBD2 (7 bases). The germline V gene has CDR1 MNHEY and CDR2 SMNVEV (reference sequence). This CDR3 has 14 residues. V was cut by 5 bases and J by 9 bases, with 17 bases left in between. The CDR3 loop is CASSGGAGRGIQYF. CDR3 DNA sequence: TGTGCCAGCAGTGGGGGGGCGGGGCGCGGCATTCAGTACTTC.

The chain combines TRBV9 with TRBJ1-1; D is undetermined. Germline loops: CDR1 SGDLS, CDR2 YYNGEE. Trimming removed 0 bases at V and 1 base at J, with 7 bases between. There are 14 residues in the CDR3. The CDR3 sequence is CASSVEAGNTEAFF. CDR3 DNA: TGTGCCAGCAGCGTAGAGGCAGGGAACACTGAAGCTTTCTTT.

This clone has only one observation. V usage is TRBV5-1 and J usage is TRBJ1-2, with TRBD1 identical over 9 bases. Looked up from germline, CDR1 is SGHRS and CDR2 is YFSETQ. CDR3 length: 13 amino acids. V was pared by 4 bases and J by 8 bases, with 6 bases of the junction left unmatched. The CDR3 region has the DNA TGCGCCAGCAGCATCTCGGACAGGGGCGGCTACACCTTC. Residues: CASSISDRGGYTF.

CDR3 sequence (DNA): TGTGCCAGCAGCGGTGAGGGCCTTTGGCTAGCCAAAAACATTCAGTACTTC. Translating gives CASSGEGLWLAKNIQYF. The V gene is TRBV7-9, the J gene TRBJ2-4, with D possibly matching TRBD2 (5 bases). The CDR3 loop spans 17 amino acids. V lost 5 bases and J lost 0, with 17 bases in between. The germline CDR1 and CDR2 sequences are SEHNR and FQNEAQ (reference sequence). Full variable domain (missing parts from reference TRBV7-9 and TRBJ2-4): DTGVSQNPRHKITKRGQNVTFRCDPISEHNRLYWYRQTLGQGPEFLTYFQNEAQLEKSRLLSDRFSAERPKGSFSTLEIQRTEQGDSAMYLCASSGEGLWLAKNIQYFGAGTRLSVL.